One and the same sample provided the 3 T cell receptor beta chains below, sequenced in a study of beta chain features in type 1 diabetes. Reverse transcription of all isolated RNA meant that expressed TCRB transcripts were sequenced. The protocol was immunoSEQ multiplex PCR, while the TCRdb copy is restricted to in-frame clones and leaves out a portion. The table has 900,000 or so clones, 15% to 20% seen once. Sequences were obtained from naive CD4+ T cells from blood. Every receptor here comes from a woman aged 18-29 years in good health.

This clone was observed a few times. The chain uses TRBV5-1 and TRBJ2-1, with 9 bases lining up with TRBD2. This CDR3 has 14 residues. Germline V lookup: CDR1 SGHRS, CDR2 YFSETQ. V lost 2 bases to trimming and J lost 10 bases; unmatched junction nucleotides: 7. The CDR3 DNA sequence: TGCGCCAGCAGCTTCGGTAGCGGGAGTGACGAGCAGTTCTTC. It codes for CASSFGSGSDEQFF. Based on the CDR3 plus reference TRBV5-1 and TRBJ2-1, the full variable domain is KAGVTQTPRYLIKTRGQQVTLSCSPISGHRSVSWYQQTPGQGLQFLFEYFSETQRNKGNFPGRFSGRQFSNSRSEMNVSTLELGDSALYLCASSFGSGSDEQFFGPGTRLTVL.

The chain is built from TRBV18 and TRBJ1-1; no definite D call. V shed 3 bases and J shed 0 bases, with 11 bases lying between them. CDR1 KGHSH and CDR2 LQKENI come from the germline V gene. The CDR3 is 15 residues long. The chain's CDR3 is CASSPLDLMNTEAFF. The CDR3 nucleotides are TGTGCCAGCTCACCGCTAGACCTGATGAACACTGAAGCTTTCTTT.

The chain has TRBV7-9 and TRBJ2-3; D is possibly TRBD1 or TRBD2 (5 bases each). Germline-derived CDR1 and CDR2 are SEHNR and FQNEAQ (reference sequence). There are 14 residues in the CDR3. The ends were cut back, 8 bases at V and 2 bases at J, with 14 bases in the middle. This CDR3 reads CASQPGPHTDTQYF. The CDR3 bases are TGTGCCAGCCAACCGGGACCCCACACAGATACGCAGTATTTT.